The count of the clone carrying this TCR beta chain is one. Its antigen is undetermined. This specimen comes from a study of T cells in localized non-small cell lung cancer. General study results and limits: Uninvolved adjacent lung showed the highest T cell clonality, exceeding tumor. Higher blood T cell density went with longer overall survival. The study sequenced only one region of the tumor. As a result, intratumor heterogeneity could not be excluded and remains possible. Researchers found a median approximately 53 of the top 100 tumor clones in adjacent lung.

This CDR3 region has 13 residues. Between the trimmed V and J ends, which lost 5 bases and 8 bases, there was a span of 12 bases. Germline V gene data show CDR1 as MDHEN and CDR2 as SYDVKM. Sequencing used immunoSEQ multiplex PCR; TCRdb keeps in-frame clones, though not all of them. The profile covers approximately 35,000 clones, with about nine tenths appearing a single time and approximately 2.2% taken by the ten largest. The rearrangement links TRBV28 to TRBJ1-4; D remains ambiguous. The sample was peripheral blood, taken before any cancer treatment. The clonotype comes from a female donor at least 60 years old with stage I lung adenocarcinoma. Here the CDR3 reads CASSQLDREKLFF. The CDR3 nucleotides are TGTGCCAGCAGTCAGCTAGATCGCGAAAAACTGTTTTTT.